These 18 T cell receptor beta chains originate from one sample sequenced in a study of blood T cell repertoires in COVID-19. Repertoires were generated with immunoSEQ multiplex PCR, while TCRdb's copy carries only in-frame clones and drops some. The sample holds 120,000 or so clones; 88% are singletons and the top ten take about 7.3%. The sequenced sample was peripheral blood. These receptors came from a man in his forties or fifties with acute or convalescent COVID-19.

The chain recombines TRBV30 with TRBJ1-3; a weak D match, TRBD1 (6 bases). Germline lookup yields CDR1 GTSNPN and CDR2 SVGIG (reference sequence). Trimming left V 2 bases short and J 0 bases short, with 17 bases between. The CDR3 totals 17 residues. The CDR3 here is CAWSFTTPGVSGNTIYF. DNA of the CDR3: TGTGCCTGGAGTTTCACTACCCCAGGGGTCTCTGGAAACACCATATATTTT.

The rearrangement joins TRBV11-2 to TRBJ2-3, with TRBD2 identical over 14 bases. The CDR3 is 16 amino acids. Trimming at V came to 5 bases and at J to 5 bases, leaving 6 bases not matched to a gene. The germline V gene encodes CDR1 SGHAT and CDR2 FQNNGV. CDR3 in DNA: TGTGCCAGCAGCGCGACTAGCGGGAGGGCCAGAGATACGCAGTATTTT. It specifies CASSATSGRARDTQYF.

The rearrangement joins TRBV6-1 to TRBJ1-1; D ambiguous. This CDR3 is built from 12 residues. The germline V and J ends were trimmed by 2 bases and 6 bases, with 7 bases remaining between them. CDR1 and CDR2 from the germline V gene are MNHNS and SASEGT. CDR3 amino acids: CASSESVAEAFF. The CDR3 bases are TGTGCCAGCAGTGAATCGGTTGCTGAAGCTTTCTTT.

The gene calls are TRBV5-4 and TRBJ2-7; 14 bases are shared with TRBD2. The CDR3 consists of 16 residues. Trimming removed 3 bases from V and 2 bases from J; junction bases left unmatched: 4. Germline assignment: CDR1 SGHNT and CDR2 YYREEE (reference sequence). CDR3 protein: CASSSGLAGDPYEQYF. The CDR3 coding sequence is TGTGCCAGCAGCTCGGGACTAGCGGGAGACCCCTACGAGCAGTACTTC.

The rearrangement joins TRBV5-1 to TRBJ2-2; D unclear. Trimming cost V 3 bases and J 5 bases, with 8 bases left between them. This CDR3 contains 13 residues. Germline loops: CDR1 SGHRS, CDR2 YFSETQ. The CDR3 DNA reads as TGCGCCAGCAGCTCCAGCGAGACCGGGGAGCTGTTTTTT. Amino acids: CASSSSETGELFF.

The CDR3 sequence is CASSRTGLGSYNEQFF. CDR3 in DNA: TGTGCCAGCAGCCGGACGGGACTTGGCTCCTACAATGAGCAGTTCTTC. The chain couples TRBV11-3 to TRBJ2-1, with D maybe TRBD2 (6 bases). Trimming pared 5 bases from V and 0 bases from J, leaving 14 bases between. CDR1 is SGHNT, CDR2 YENEEA, per germline. This CDR3 region has 16 residues.

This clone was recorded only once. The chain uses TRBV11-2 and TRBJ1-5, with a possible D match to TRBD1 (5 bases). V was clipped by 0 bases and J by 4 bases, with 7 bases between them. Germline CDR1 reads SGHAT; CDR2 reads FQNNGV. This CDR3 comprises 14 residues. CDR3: CASSLEPGNQPQHF. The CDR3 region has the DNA TGTGCCAGCAGCTTAGAACCAGGGAATCAGCCCCAGCATTTT.

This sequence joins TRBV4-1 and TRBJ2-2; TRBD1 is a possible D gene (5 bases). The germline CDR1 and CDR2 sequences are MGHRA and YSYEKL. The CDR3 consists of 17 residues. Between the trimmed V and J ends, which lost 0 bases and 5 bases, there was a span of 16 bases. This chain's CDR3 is CASSQDSWQGLTGELFF. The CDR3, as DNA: TGCGCCAGCAGCCAAGATAGTTGGCAGGGTCTAACCGGGGAGCTGTTTTTT.

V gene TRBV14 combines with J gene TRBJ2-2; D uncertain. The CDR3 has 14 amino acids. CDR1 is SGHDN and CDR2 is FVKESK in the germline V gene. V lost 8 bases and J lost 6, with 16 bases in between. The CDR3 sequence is CASPTPPGPGELFF. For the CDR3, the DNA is TGTGCCAGCCCCACTCCTCCGGGTCCCGGGGAGCTGTTTTTT.

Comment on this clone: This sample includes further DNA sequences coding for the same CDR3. The CDR3 loop reads CASSFRGNYGYTF. CDR3 nucleotides: TGTGCCAGCAGTTTTCGGGGTAACTATGGCTACACCTTC. The genes are TRBV27 and TRBJ1-2; D gene ambiguous. Trimming left V 3 bases short and J 1 base short, with 6 bases between. There are 13 residues in the CDR3. CDR1 is MNHEY, CDR2 SMNVEV, per germline (reference sequence).

CDR3 in amino acids: CATSERTGRSQYF. As DNA, the CDR3 is TGTGCCACCAGTGAGCGGACAGGGAGGTCGCAGTATTTT. The chain recombines TRBV24-1 with TRBJ2-3; 8 bases align to TRBD1. The germline V gene encodes CDR1 KGHDR and CDR2 SFDVKD. The CDR3 is 13 residues long. J lost 10 bases, V lost 4 bases, and 6 bases had no gene match.

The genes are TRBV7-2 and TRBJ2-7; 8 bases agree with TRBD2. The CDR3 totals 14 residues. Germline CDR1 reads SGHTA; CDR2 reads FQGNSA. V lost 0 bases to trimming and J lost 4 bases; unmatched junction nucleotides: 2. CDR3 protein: CASSLAGTRYEQYF. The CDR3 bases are TGTGCCAGCAGCTTAGCTGGGACTAGGTACGAGCAGTACTTC.

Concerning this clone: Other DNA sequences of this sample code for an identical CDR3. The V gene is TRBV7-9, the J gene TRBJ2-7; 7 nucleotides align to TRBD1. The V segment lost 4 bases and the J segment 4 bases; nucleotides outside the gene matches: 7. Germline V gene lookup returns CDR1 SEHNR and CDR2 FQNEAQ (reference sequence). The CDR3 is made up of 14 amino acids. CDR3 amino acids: CASSSDRVGYEQYF. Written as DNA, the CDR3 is TGTGCCAGCAGCTCCGACAGGGTGGGTTACGAGCAGTACTTC.

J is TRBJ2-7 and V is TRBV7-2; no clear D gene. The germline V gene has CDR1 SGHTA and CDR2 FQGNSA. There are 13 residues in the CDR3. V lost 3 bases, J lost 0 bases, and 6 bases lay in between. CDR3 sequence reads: CASSFGNSYEQYF. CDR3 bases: TGTGCCAGCAGCTTTGGCAACTCCTACGAGCAGTACTTC.

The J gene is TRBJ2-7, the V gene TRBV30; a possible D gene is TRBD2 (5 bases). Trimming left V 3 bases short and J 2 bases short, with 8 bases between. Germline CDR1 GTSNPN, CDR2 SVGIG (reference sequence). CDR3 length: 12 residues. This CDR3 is CAWRAGTYEQYF. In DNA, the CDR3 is TGTGCCTGGAGGGCGGGTACCTACGAGCAGTACTTC.

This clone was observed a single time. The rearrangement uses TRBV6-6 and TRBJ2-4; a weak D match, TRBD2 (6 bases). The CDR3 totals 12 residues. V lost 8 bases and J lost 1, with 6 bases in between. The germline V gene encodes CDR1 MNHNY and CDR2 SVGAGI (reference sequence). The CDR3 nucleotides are TGTGCCAGCGGAGGGGCCAAAAACATTCAGTACTTC. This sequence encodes CASGGAKNIQYF.

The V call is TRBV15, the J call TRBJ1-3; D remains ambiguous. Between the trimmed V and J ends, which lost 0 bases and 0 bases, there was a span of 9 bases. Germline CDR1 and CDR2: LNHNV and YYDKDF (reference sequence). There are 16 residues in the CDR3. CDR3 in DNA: TGTGCCACCAGCAGAGATTCCAGTCTCTCTGGAAACACCATATATTTT. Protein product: CATSRDSSLSGNTIYF.

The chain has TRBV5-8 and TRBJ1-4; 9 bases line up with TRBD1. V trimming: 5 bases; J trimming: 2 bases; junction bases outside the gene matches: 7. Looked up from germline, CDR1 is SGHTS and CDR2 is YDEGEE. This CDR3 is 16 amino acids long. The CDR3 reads CASRWTGVVTNEKLFF. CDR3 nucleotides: TGTGCCAGCAGATGGACAGGGGTAGTGACTAATGAAAAACTGTTTTTT.